One and the same sample provided the 11 T cell receptor beta chains below, sequenced in a study of high-grade serous ovarian cancer treatment subgroups. Tumor samples were obtained before definitive surgery or chemotherapy. The protocol was immunoSEQ multiplex PCR, while the TCRdb copy is restricted to in-frame clones and leaves out a portion. The table lists more than 7,500 clones, about 62% of them singletons. Sequenced input: tumor tissue. Receptors were obtained from a human donor with high-grade serous ovarian cancer.

This clone turned up a few times. This sequence joins TRBV5-6 and TRBJ2-7; 7 positions agree with TRBD1. The CDR3 is 13 amino acids. Germline loops: CDR1 SGHDT, CDR2 YYEEEE. V lost 4 bases to trimming and J lost 2 bases; unmatched junction nucleotides: 3. Written as DNA, the CDR3 is TGTGCCAGCAGCCTAGACAGGGCCTACGAGCAGTACTTC. It codes for CASSLDRAYEQYF.

The J gene is TRBJ2-5, the V gene TRBV7-9; D is perhaps TRBD1 (6 bases). The germline gives CDR1 SEHNR, CDR2 FQNEAQ (reference sequence). The CDR3 is 10 residues long. The V end lost 5 bases, the J end lost 9 bases, and 7 bases lay between the germline ends. CDR3 nucleotide sequence: TGTGCCAGCAGCCAGGGGTCCCAGTACTTC. It specifies CASSQGSQYF.

By its share, this clone is medium-sized. This chain connects TRBV27 to TRBJ1-1, with TRBD1 identical over 8 bases. J gave up 4 bases and V 6 bases, and 7 bases lay outside the gene matches. The CDR3 is made up of 14 amino acids. Germline assignment: CDR1 MNHEY and CDR2 SMNVEV (reference sequence). The CDR3 loop reads CASSRTGGGTEAFF. CDR3 in DNA: TGTGCCAGCAGCCGAACAGGGGGGGGCACTGAAGCTTTCTTT.

This chain joins TRBV5-6 and TRBJ2-1, with TRBD1 identical over 7 bases. V lost 4 bases, J lost 3 bases, and 7 bases stayed unmatched. The CDR3 runs to 15 residues. In germline, CDR1 is SGHDT, CDR2 YYEEEE. For the CDR3, the DNA is TGTGCCAGCAGCATATATCGGACAGGCTACAATGAGCAGTTCTTC. Translated: CASSIYRTGYNEQFF.

The chain carries TRBV7-9 and TRBJ1-3; perhaps TRBD1 as D (5 bases). The germline V gene has CDR1 SEHNR and CDR2 FQNEAQ (reference sequence). Trimming took off 5 bases at V and 2 bases at J, with 10 bases between the two ends. The CDR3 sequence is 14 residues long. CDR3 residues: CASSGGAAGNTIYF. The CDR3 coding sequence is TGTGCCAGCAGCGGAGGGGCCGCTGGAAACACCATATATTTT.

This clone was found a few times. V usage is TRBV5-4 and J usage is TRBJ1-4; D unclear. This CDR3 region has 11 residues. The germline CDR1 and CDR2 sequences are SGHNT and YYREEE (reference sequence). V was shortened by 3 bases and J by 3 bases, with 0 bases between the two germline ends. The CDR3 loop is CASSSNEKLFF. The CDR3 nucleotides read TGTGCCAGCAGCTCTAATGAAAAACTGTTTTTT. The variable domain in full, completed from reference TRBV5-4 and TRBJ1-4, reads ETGVTQSPTHLIKTRGQQVTLRCSSQSGHNTVSWYQQALGQGPQFIFQYYREEENGRGNFPPRFSGLQFPNYSSELNVNALELDDSALYLCASSSNEKLFFGSGTQLSVL.

This chain uses TRBV28 with TRBJ1-1; no firm D call. The V and J ends lost 3 bases and 6 bases respectively, with 5 bases between them. CDR3 length equals 11 residues. CDR1 is MDHEN, CDR2 SYDVKM, per germline. The CDR3 nucleotides read TGTGCCAGCAGTTTTTTCGCTGAAGCTTTCTTT. This translates into CASSFFAEAFF.

The V and J genes are TRBV15 and TRBJ1-3; D is unclear. Germline lookup yields CDR1 LNHNV and CDR2 YYDKDF (reference sequence). The CDR3 length is 14 residues. Trimming left V 1 base short and J 1 base short, with 5 bases between. For the CDR3, the DNA is TGTGCCACCAGCAGAGGTTCGTCTGGAAACACCATATATTTT. It is translated as CATSRGSSGNTIYF.

This clone has just a few counts. The chain uses TRBV7-9 and TRBJ1-5; D not certain. This CDR3 comprises 14 residues. The V gene lost 2 bases and the J gene lost 1 base, with 6 bases spanning the gap. From germline, CDR1 is SEHNR and CDR2 FQNEAQ (reference sequence). This chain's CDR3 is CASSLFGSNQPQHF. The CDR3 DNA reads as TGTGCCAGCAGCTTATTCGGGAGCAATCAGCCCCAGCATTTT.

The sample holds one count of this clone. The chain links TRBV7-9 to TRBJ1-2; 9 bases map to TRBD1. Per the germline V gene, CDR1 is SEHNR and CDR2 is FQNEAQ (reference sequence). With V trimmed by 5 bases and J by 8 bases, 9 bases remained unmatched. CDR3 length: 14 residues. For the CDR3, the DNA is TGTGCCAGCAGCAAGCAGGACAGGGGTGGAGGCTACACCTTC. Amino acids: CASSKQDRGGGYTF.

This chain uses TRBV5-1 with TRBJ2-1, with TRBD2 identical over 13 bases. CDR3 size: 15 residues. The germline CDR1 and CDR2 sequences are SGHRS and YFSETQ. V trimming: 3 bases; J trimming: 7 bases; junction bases outside the gene matches: 4. The CDR3 spells CASSSGTSGTNEQFF. In nucleotides, the CDR3 is TGCGCCAGCAGCTCCGGGACTAGCGGGACAAATGAGCAGTTCTTC.